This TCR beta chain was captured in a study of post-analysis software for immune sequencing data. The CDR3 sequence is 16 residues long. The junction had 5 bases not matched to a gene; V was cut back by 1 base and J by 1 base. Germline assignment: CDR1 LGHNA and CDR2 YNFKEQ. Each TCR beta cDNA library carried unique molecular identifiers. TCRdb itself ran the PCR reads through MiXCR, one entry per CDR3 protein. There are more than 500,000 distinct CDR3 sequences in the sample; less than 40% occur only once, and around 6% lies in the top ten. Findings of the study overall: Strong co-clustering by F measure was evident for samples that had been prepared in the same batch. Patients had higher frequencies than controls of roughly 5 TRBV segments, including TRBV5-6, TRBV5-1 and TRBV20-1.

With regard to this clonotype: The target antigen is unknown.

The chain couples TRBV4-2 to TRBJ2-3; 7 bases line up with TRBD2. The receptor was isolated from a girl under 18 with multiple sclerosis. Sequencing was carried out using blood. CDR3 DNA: TGTGCCAGCAGCCAAGTCGGGGGGATCGGCACAGATACGCAGTATTTT. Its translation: CASSQVGGIGTDTQYF.